One and the same sample provided the 13 T cell receptor beta chains below, sequenced in a study of response to subunit inactivated influenza vaccine. One entry per CDR3 protein results from TCRdb running MiXCR on the RT-PCR reads. The table includes over 300,000 distinct CDR3 sequences, 20% to 25% detected once. The sequences come from PBMCs from blood, collected less than 22 months after vaccination. These receptors all come from a man aged 50-75 years who received an inactivated influenza vaccine.

This rearrangement joins TRBV12-3 or TRBV12-4 to TRBJ2-2; 8 bases are shared with TRBD2. The CDR3 length is 14 residues. The V segment lost 3 bases and the J segment 8 bases; nucleotides outside the gene matches: 5. This CDR3 reads CASSFGGGGGELFF. In DNA, the CDR3 is TGTGCCAGCAGTTTCGGGGGGGGAGGAGGGGAGCTGTTTTTT.

The CDR3 DNA is TGTGCCAGCAGTTTAGCGGGCAGGGGCAATCAGCCCCAGCATTTT. Translation gives CASSLAGRGNQPQHF. The V gene is TRBV12-3 or TRBV12-4, the J gene TRBJ1-5; weak D call: TRBD1 (5 bases). Trimming left V 0 bases short and J 2 bases short, with 8 bases between. The CDR3 contains 15 residues.

This rearrangement joins TRBV5-1 to TRBJ2-3; 9 positions match TRBD2. Germline V lookup: CDR1 SGHRS, CDR2 YFSETQ. Losses at the gene ends were 4 bases for V and 1 base for J; bases not matched to a gene: 7. This CDR3 has 16 amino acids. The CDR3 loop reads CASSKQREEGTDTQYF. CDR3 DNA: TGCGCCAGCAGCAAGCAGCGGGAGGAGGGCACAGATACGCAGTATTTT.

This clonotype was picked up many times. V gene TRBV3-1 combines with J gene TRBJ1-2; tentatively, D is TRBD1 (6 bases). CDR3 length: 14 residues. Germline V gene data show CDR1 as LGHDT and CDR2 as YNNKEL (reference sequence). Trimming cost V 4 bases and J 8 bases, with 17 bases left between them. In DNA, the CDR3 is TGTGCCAGCAGCCTTGGACAGCGTCAAAGGGGCTACACCTTC. This codes for CASSLGQRQRGYTF.

This clonotype has only a few counts. A junction end diverges from the germline sequence, so it may reflect a read error. As DNA, the CDR3 is TGTGCTAGCAGCTTAGCGGGGGGGATAAATGAAGCTTTCTTT. Translation: CASSLAGGINEAFF. V is TRBV7-7 and J is TRBJ1-1; D is possibly TRBD1 (5 bases). The CDR3 is 14 amino acids. In germline, CDR1 is SSHAT, CDR2 FNYEAQ (reference sequence).

V and J are TRBV11-2 and TRBJ2-7, with unresolved D. The CDR3 sequence is 13 residues long. Trimming removed 3 bases at V and 3 bases at J, with 9 bases between. Per germline, CDR1 SGHAT and CDR2 FQNNGV. DNA for the CDR3: TGTGCCAGCAGCTTTCGCCCCGGCTACGAGCAGTACTTC. Protein product: CASSFRPGYEQYF.

The J gene is TRBJ1-2, the V gene TRBV29-1; D remains ambiguous. V lost 3 bases to trimming and J lost 2 bases, with 13 bases between them. Germline values: CDR1 SQVTM, CDR2 ANQGSEA. This CDR3 spans 14 amino acids. The CDR3 here is CSVDSSGLNYGYTF. The CDR3 bases are TGCAGCGTTGACAGTTCAGGATTGAACTATGGCTACACCTTC.

This clonotype was counted only a few times. The chain has TRBV14 and TRBJ1-5; TRBD1 might be the D (5 bases). The CDR3 spans 18 residues. Germline values: CDR1 SGHDN, CDR2 FVKESK. V lost 0 bases and J 6 bases, leaving 21 bases between the germline ends. DNA for the CDR3: TGTGCCAGCAGCCAAGACAGACCGACGAGGGACCTGACTCAGCCCCAGCATTTT. Translation: CASSQDRPTRDLTQPQHF. Combining the CDR3 with reference TRBV14 and TRBJ1-5 gives the whole variable domain EAGVTQFPSHSVIEKGQTVTLRCDPISGHDNLYWYRRVMGKEIKFLLHFVKESKQDESGMPNNRFLAERTGGTYSTLKVQPAELEDSGVYFCASSQDRPTRDLTQPQHFGDGTRLSIL.

This clonotype appeared a few times. The J gene is TRBJ1-5, the V gene TRBV6-1; D is perhaps TRBD1 (5 bases). Germline values: CDR1 MNHNS, CDR2 SASEGT. V gave up 1 base and J gave up 11 bases, with 9 bases separating them. The CDR3 totals 12 residues. The CDR3 bases are TGTGCCAGCAGTGAAGAGGTGGGGGCCCAGCATTTT. Translated: CASSEEVGAQHF.

CDR3 sequence reads: CASSRDSPDGYTF. CDR3 sequence (DNA): TGCGCCAGCAGCCGGGACAGTCCCGATGGCTACACCTTC. This chain connects TRBV5-1 to TRBJ1-2; 7 nucleotides align to TRBD1. CDR1 is SGHRS, CDR2 YFSETQ, per germline. This CDR3 comprises 13 residues. The junction had 6 bases not matched to a gene; V was cut back by 4 bases and J by 6 bases.

This chain uses TRBV5-6 with TRBJ1-1, with 7 bases identical to TRBD1. The germline V gene encodes CDR1 SGHDT and CDR2 YYEEEE. Unmatched junction bases numbered 10, after V lost 4 bases and J lost 4 bases. There are 15 residues in the CDR3. CDR3 loop: CASSPLTGFGTEAFF. CDR3 DNA: TGTGCCAGCAGCCCGTTGACAGGGTTTGGCACTGAAGCTTTCTTT.

This clonotype was detected a few times. The rearrangement joins TRBV7-2 to TRBJ2-3, with D possibly matching TRBD2 (6 bases). The V gene lost 4 bases and the J gene lost 3 bases, with 20 bases spanning the gap. Per the germline V gene, CDR1 is SGHTA and CDR2 is FQGNSA. CDR3 length equals 17 residues. The CDR3 sequence: CASSSSGSGIFTDTQYF. CDR3 sequence (DNA): TGTGCCAGCAGCTCTTCGGGTAGCGGCATATTTACAGATACGCAGTATTTT.

The rearrangement uses TRBV12-3 or TRBV12-4 and TRBJ1-5; 7 bases agree with TRBD1. J gave up 5 bases and V 6 bases, and 10 bases lay outside the gene matches. The CDR3 extends over 15 amino acids. As DNA, the CDR3 is TGTGCCAGCAGGCCTGGACAGGTCTTATATCAGCCCCAGCATTTT. Protein product: CASRPGQVLYQPQHF.